This TCR beta chain was retrieved from a study of T cell repertoires in cytomegalovirus infection (dated by TCRdb to the late 2010s). At the level of the whole study: Recently identified HLA-C-restricted CMV epitopes, whose presentation resists viral immunomodulation, were targeted by peptide stimulations together with well-studied HLA-B-restricted epitopes. Donor HLA type was relevant to the analysis, as public TCR beta signatures indicated carriage of CMV infection together with the matching HLA type. Findings and caveats that apply to the study as a whole: In both this cohort and an independent roughly 400-donor cohort, the cumulative frequency of public TCR beta family members distinguished carriers of CMV infection plus the relevant HLA type. The ex vivo response was dominated by HLA-C-restricted CMV-specific TCR beta clonotypes, which also provided the single most frequent clonotype in two of eight donors.

This sample's treatment or condition label indicates: in vitro stimulation with specific CMV peptide epitopes to enrich CMV-specific T cells. This clonotype was counted between two and nine times. The antigen this receptor binds is unknown. Base-call qualities are not available, and no considerably larger clone is one nucleotide away. Including the terminal cysteine and phenylalanine, the CDR3 comprises 11 residues. Only the CDR3 part of the read is kept: 33 bases, read in frame from the first base. V loses 0 bases, J loses 7 bases, and the germline ends lie 6 bases apart. The germline V gene sets CDR1 to SQVTM and CDR2 to ANQGSEA. Sequenced on an Illumina HiSeq 1500. TCRdb handled the public reads itself, with Q25 trimming in fastp and clone calling in MiXCR, and kept productive beta chains. Rows merge per CDR3 protein into single entries with the most common DNA and genes. This sample has fewer than 1,000,000 distinct CDR3 sequences in its table, and about 33% of those were observed once. Of the sample, around 15% is held by the ten largest clones.

The receptor was derived from a human donor in good health (CMV status not recorded). Some clones in this sample may be carry-over from other donors' samples. Here the chain combines TRBV29-1 and TRBJ1-2; the best D guess is TRBD1, with 6 bases matching. The starting material was cultured CD8+ T cells from PBMCs, obtained from culture after CMV antigen stimulation. The nucleotide sequence is given as TGCAGCGTTGAAGAAGGGGGTGGCTACACCTTC. Translated, this is CSVEEGGGYTF.